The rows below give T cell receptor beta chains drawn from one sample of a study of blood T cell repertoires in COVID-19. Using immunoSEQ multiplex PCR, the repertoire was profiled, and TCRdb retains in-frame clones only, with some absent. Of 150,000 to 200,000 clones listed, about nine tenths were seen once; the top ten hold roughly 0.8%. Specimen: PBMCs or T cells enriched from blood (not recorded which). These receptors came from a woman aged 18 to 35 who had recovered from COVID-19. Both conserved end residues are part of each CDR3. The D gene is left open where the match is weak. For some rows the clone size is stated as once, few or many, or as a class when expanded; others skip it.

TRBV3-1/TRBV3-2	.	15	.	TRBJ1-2	TGTGCCAGCAGCCAGTCCATTTCGGTCAACTATGGCTACACCTTC	CASSQSISVNYGYTF
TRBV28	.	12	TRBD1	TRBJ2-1	TGTGCCAGCAGCCCGACAGGGAGTGAGCAGTTCTTC	CASSPTGSEQFF
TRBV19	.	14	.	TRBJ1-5	TGTGCCAGTAGTCCGAGTCTGCTTAATCAGCCCCAGCATTTT	CASSPSLLNQPQHF
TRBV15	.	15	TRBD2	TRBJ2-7	TGTGCCACCAGCAGAGGGACTAGCGGAGCCTACGAGCAGTACTTC	CATSRGTSGAYEQYF
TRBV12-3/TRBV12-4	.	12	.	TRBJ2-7	TGTGCCAGCAGTTTGAGCAGGGACGAGCAGTACTTC	CASSLSRDEQYF
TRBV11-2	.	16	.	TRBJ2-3	TGTGCCAGCAGCCGAGGGCCAATAACTTTTCCGGATACGCAGTATTTT	CASSRGPITFPDTQYF
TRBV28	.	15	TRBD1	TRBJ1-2	TGTGCCAGCAGTTTCACCGGGACAGGCCCCTATGGCTACACCTTC	CASSFTGTGPYGYTF
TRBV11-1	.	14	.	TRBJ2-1	TGTGCCAGCAGCTTCGGAGCAACTTACAATGAGCAGTTCTTC	CASSFGATYNEQFF
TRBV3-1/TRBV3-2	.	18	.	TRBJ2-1	TGTGCCAGCAGCCAAACAATTCGTACCGGGACACCCCAGGCAAGGCAGTTCTTC	CASSQTIRTGTPQARQFF
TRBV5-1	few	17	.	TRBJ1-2	TGCGCCAGCAGCTTGGAGGGACCGACGGCGGACAGCTATGGCTACACCTTC	CASSLEGPTADSYGYTF
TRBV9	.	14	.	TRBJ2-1	TGTGCCAGCAGCGGGGGGACTGTATACAATGAGCAGTTCTTC	CASSGGTVYNEQFF
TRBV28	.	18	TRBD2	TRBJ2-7	TGTGCCAGCAGTCCTACCCGCACTAGCGGGAGGGTCGCCTACGAGCAGTACTTC	CASSPTRTSGRVAYEQYF
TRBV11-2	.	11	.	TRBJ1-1	TGTGCCAGCAGCTTTTCAGGGAACGCTTTCTTT	CASSFSGNAFF
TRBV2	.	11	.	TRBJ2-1	TGTGCCAGCACACGGGGGTATGAGCAGTTCTTC	CASTRGYEQFF
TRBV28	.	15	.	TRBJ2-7	TGTGCCAGCAGTGAAGGTGTCCGGGGCTCCTACGAGCAGTACTTC	CASSEGVRGSYEQYF
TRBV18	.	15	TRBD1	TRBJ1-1	TGTGCCAGCTCCCCTGGGACAGTCATGAACACTGAAGCTTTCTTT	CASSPGTVMNTEAFF
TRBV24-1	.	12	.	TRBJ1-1	TGTGCCACCACCGTATTTGTGACTGAAGCTTTCTTT	CATTVFVTEAFF
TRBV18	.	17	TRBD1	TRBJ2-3	TGTGCCAGCTCACCACGCCAGGGGGACGAGGGGGCAGATACGCAGTATTTT	CASSPRQGDEGADTQYF
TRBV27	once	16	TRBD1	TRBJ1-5	TGTGCCAGCAGTCCCATCTCGGACAGGGTTGGACAGCCCCAGCATTTT	CASSPISDRVGQPQHF
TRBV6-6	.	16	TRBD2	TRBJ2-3	TGTGCCAGCAGTCGATCAGCGGGAGGGCCTTCAGATACGCAGTATTTT	CASSRSAGGPSDTQYF
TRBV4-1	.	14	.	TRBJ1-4	TGCGCCAGCAGCCCCAGTCCCCCGGGTGAAAAACTGTTTTTT	CASSPSPPGEKLFF
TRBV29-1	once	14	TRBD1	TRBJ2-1	TGCAGCGTTGGAAGGTTGGGCAGGGGGAATGAGCAGTTCTTC	CSVGRLGRGNEQFF
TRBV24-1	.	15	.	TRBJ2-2	TGTGCCACCAGTGACTGGTCAGCGAACACCGGGGAGCTGTTTTTT	CATSDWSANTGELFF
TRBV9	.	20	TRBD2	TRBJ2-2	TGTGCCAGCAGCGTAGACAGTGGATGGCTAGCGGGAGTTCGGACCGGGGAGCTGTTTTTT	CASSVDSGWLAGVRTGELFF
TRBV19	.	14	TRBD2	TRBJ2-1	TGTGCCAGTAGTATACGTCGGGAGGGGGGTGAGCAGTTCTTC	CASSIRREGGEQFF
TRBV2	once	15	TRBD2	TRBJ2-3	TGTGCCAGCAGTGTAGAACTAGCGGGAGGCCCTACGCAGTATTTT	CASSVELAGGPTQYF
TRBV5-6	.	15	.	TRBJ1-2	TGTGCCAGCAGCTTGAATTTGATCGCAGGGAATGGCTACACCTTC	CASSLNLIAGNGYTF
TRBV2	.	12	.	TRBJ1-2	TGTGCCAGCAGTGGCCAGACAGCCGCCTACACCTTC	CASSGQTAAYTF